These 23 T cell receptor beta chains were all obtained from the same sample, sequenced in a study of T cell repertoires in cytomegalovirus infection. Their antigens remain unidentified. Each CDR3 protein is one row after TCRdb ran MiXCR on the reads. The table lists about 900,000 distinct CDR3 sequences, around 30% of them singletons, with about 14% in the top ten. This sample comprised cultured CD8+ T cells from PBMCs, obtained from culture after CMV antigen stimulation. The receptors come from a human donor in good health (CMV status not recorded). Some clones in this sample may be carry-over from other donors' samples.

At least ten counts were recorded for this clonotype. The chain employs TRBV6-5 and TRBJ2-2; a possible D gene is TRBD2 (7 bases). V was cut by 7 bases and J by 2 bases, with 17 bases left in between. There are 16 residues in the CDR3. Germline CDR1 MNHEY, CDR2 SVGAGI. The CDR3 sequence is CASIASGGLNTGELFF. The CDR3 DNA sequence: TGTGCCAGCATCGCCTCCGGGGGGCTAAACACCGGGGAGCTGTTTTTT.

The chain employs TRBV12-3 or TRBV12-4 and TRBJ1-1; perhaps TRBD1 as D (5 bases). V shed 10 bases and J shed 1 base, with 16 bases lying between them. This CDR3 has 14 residues. CDR3: CAIRKPQGNTEAFF. The DNA of the CDR3 is TGTGCCATCCGAAAACCCCAGGGGAACACTGAAGCTTTCTTT.

CDR3: CASGLTWLETQYF. CDR3 sequence (DNA): TGTGCTAGTGGTTTGACATGGTTAGAGACCCAGTACTTC. The chain combines TRBV12-5 with TRBJ2-5; the D is unclear. Germline V gene sequence: CDR1 LGHNT, CDR2 FRNRAP. V shed 2 bases and J shed 4 bases, with 8 bases lying between them. The CDR3 length is 13 residues.

The chain joins TRBV5-6 to TRBJ2-1; 8 bases are shared with TRBD2. The CDR3 consists of 16 residues. V trimming: 1 base; J trimming: 4 bases; junction bases outside the gene matches: 7. Per the germline V gene, CDR1 is SGHDT and CDR2 is YYEEEE. CDR3 amino acids: CASSLRGGTTYNEQFF. CDR3 in DNA: TGTGCCAGCAGCTTGCGGGGGGGCACCACTTACAATGAGCAGTTCTTC.

This chain uses TRBV7-8 with TRBJ1-1; 7 bases line up with TRBD1. The CDR3 extends over 15 amino acids. With 5 bases clipped from V and 1 base from J, the junction kept 7 bases outside the gene matches. Germline-derived CDR1 and CDR2 are SGHVS and FQNEAQ. As DNA, the CDR3 is TGTGCCAGCAGCCTTCGACAGGGTGGGAACACTGAAGCTTTCTTT. Its translation is CASSLRQGGNTEAFF.

The chain employs TRBV29-1 and TRBJ2-7, with 10 bases matching TRBD2. CDR3 length: 17 residues. Germline V CDR1 and CDR2: SQVTM, ANQGSEA. The V segment lost 2 bases and the J segment 1 base; nucleotides outside the gene matches: 11. The CDR3 DNA sequence: TGCAGCGTTGAATTCACAGGGGGTAGCGGGGGGTCCTACGAGCAGTACTTC. As protein: CSVEFTGGSGGSYEQYF.

The J gene is TRBJ1-6, the V gene TRBV2, with D unresolved. Trimming took off 3 bases at V and 0 bases at J, with 15 bases between the two ends. This CDR3 contains 18 residues. CDR1 and CDR2 from the germline V gene are SNHLY and FYNNEI. The CDR3 DNA follows: TGTGCCAGCAGTGAGACGGTTCCTTGGAGCTCCTATAATTCACCCCTCCACTTT. Translation: CASSETVPWSSYNSPLHF.

This clonotype showed up many times. J is TRBJ1-1 and V is TRBV7-2; no reliable D call. The CDR3 extends over 13 amino acids. The ends were cut back, 5 bases at V and 1 base at J, with 8 bases in the middle. Germline loops: CDR1 SGHTA, CDR2 FQGNSA. The CDR3 reads CASSKSGNTEAFF. The DNA of the CDR3 is TGTGCCAGCAGCAAATCGGGGAACACTGAAGCTTTCTTT.

This clonotype was seen a handful of times. This chain connects TRBV25-1 to TRBJ1-2; 8 bases line up with TRBD1. Per germline, CDR1 MGHDK and CDR2 SYGVNS. This CDR3 comprises 13 residues. V shed 5 bases, J shed 5 bases, and the junction held 4 bases outside the gene matches. CDR3 nucleotides: TGTGCCAGCAGTAACGACAGGGGATATGGCTACACCTTC. Its protein is CASSNDRGYGYTF.

In this sample, this clonotype turned up a few times. This chain connects TRBV10-1 to TRBJ1-1, with a possible D match to TRBD1 (6 bases). The V gene's germline CDR1 is WNHNN and CDR2 SYGVQD (reference sequence). This CDR3 comprises 17 residues. V was shortened by 8 bases and J by 3 bases, with 25 bases between the two germline ends. The CDR3 spells CASPQNREGLQDTEAFF. DNA for the CDR3: TGCGCCAGCCCTCAGAACAGGGAGGGGTTACAGGACACTGAAGCTTTCTTT.

This clonotype has ten or more counts. The junction differs from germline at one of its ends, possibly a read error. The chain carries TRBV7-7 and TRBJ2-5; D perhaps matches TRBD1 (7 bases). The CDR3 has 15 residues. CDR1 SSHAT and CDR2 FNYEAQ come from the germline V gene (reference sequence). The CDR3 DNA is TGTGCTAGCAGCATACAGACAGGGACTCAAGAGACCCAGTACTTC. It specifies CASSIQTGTQETQYF.

This chain joins TRBV27 and TRBJ2-7; tentative D call: TRBD1 (7 bases). This CDR3 is built from 16 residues. V was pared by 0 bases and J by 9 bases, with 21 bases between. Germline CDR1 is MNHEY and CDR2 is SMNVEV (reference sequence). The CDR3 is CASSLSFGQEGTGQYF. The CDR3 DNA reads TGTGCCAGCAGTTTATCCTTTGGACAGGAGGGGACGGGGCAGTACTTC.

CDR3 sequence (DNA): TGCAGTGCTAGAGATCCGAGGCTCACTGAAGCTTTCTTT. Translated: CSARDPRLTEAFF. This chain joins TRBV20-1 and TRBJ1-1; D is ambiguous. CDR3 length equals 13 residues. Trimming removed 0 bases from V and 4 bases from J, with 9 bases in between. The germline V gene has CDR1 DFQATT and CDR2 SNEGSKA (reference sequence).

The genes are TRBV19 and TRBJ2-5, with D perhaps being TRBD1 or TRBD2 (5 bases each). The V gene's germline CDR1 is LNHDA and CDR2 SQIVND (reference sequence). This CDR3 has 18 amino acids. Trimming shortened V by 2 bases and J by 3 bases, and 22 bases separated the two germline ends. This CDR3 reads CASSIWKRGSSPKETQYF. The CDR3 region has the DNA TGTGCCAGTAGTATATGGAAGAGGGGATCCTCGCCAAAAGAGACCCAGTACTTC.

DNA for the CDR3: TGCGCCAGCAGTCTCTGGGTTTCACCCCTCCACTTT. Translating gives CASSLWVSPLHF. The rearrangement joins TRBV10-2 to TRBJ1-6; unclear D gene. V lost 5 bases to trimming and J lost 9 bases, with 8 bases between them. This CDR3 comprises 12 residues. Germline values: CDR1 WSHSY, CDR2 SAAADI.

This clonotype was detected many times. The chain recombines TRBV5-1 with TRBJ2-2, with 7 nucleotides matching TRBD2. This CDR3 region has 16 residues. The junction had 7 bases not matched to a gene; V was cut back by 4 bases and J by 1 base. Looked up from germline, CDR1 is SGHRS and CDR2 is YFSETQ. The CDR3 DNA is TGCGCCAGCAGCCTCAAAATAGCGGGGAACACCGGGGAGCTGTTTTTT. Protein product: CASSLKIAGNTGELFF.

The sample holds many counts of this clonotype. This chain connects TRBV7-8 to TRBJ2-5; TRBD2 matches 8 bases. V dropped 5 bases and J dropped 5; count of bases not matched to a gene: 19. Germline V CDR1 and CDR2: SGHVS, FQNEAQ. The length of the CDR3 is 18 residues. The CDR3 DNA reads TGTGCCAGCAGCCCGGGGCTAGCGGGTTATCTACACGGGGAGACCCAGTACTTC. This gives the protein CASSPGLAGYLHGETQYF.

The chain employs TRBV7-9 and TRBJ2-7, with TRBD2 matching over 8 bases. There are 15 residues in the CDR3. V trimming: 5 bases; J trimming: 5 bases; junction bases outside the gene matches: 11. CDR1 is SEHNR, CDR2 FQNEAQ, per germline (reference sequence). In DNA, the CDR3 is TGTGCCAGCAGCAAGGCCGGGGGGGGCATCGACGAGCAGTACTTC. It codes for CASSKAGGGIDEQYF.

The V call is TRBV20-1, the J call TRBJ1-4; 11 positions agree with TRBD1. This CDR3 region has 16 residues. The germline gives CDR1 DFQATT, CDR2 SNEGSKA (reference sequence). After removal of 3 bases from V and 7 bases from J, the junction contained 10 bases not matched to a gene. The CDR3 coding sequence is TGCAGTGCTAGGCCCCTCCTAGGGACAGGGGGTGAAAAACTGTTTTTT. This encodes CSARPLLGTGGEKLFF.

V gene TRBV12-3 or TRBV12-4 combines with J gene TRBJ2-7, with 11 bases that match TRBD2. The CDR3 runs to 14 residues. The J segment lost 5 bases and the V segment lost 3 bases, leaving 3 bases of the junction unmatched. The CDR3 nucleotides are TGTGCCAGCAGTTTCCTAGCGGGGGGTAACGAGCAGTACTTC. This gives the protein CASSFLAGGNEQYF.

The rearrangement joins TRBV20-1 to TRBJ1-1, with D unclear. Germline V gene sequence: CDR1 DFQATT, CDR2 SNEGSKA (reference sequence). The CDR3 is 14 residues long. V was pared by 1 base and J by 0 bases, with 9 bases between. The chain's CDR3 is CSARVRVMNTEAFF. In DNA form, the CDR3 reads TGCAGTGCTAGAGTTCGGGTCATGAACACTGAAGCTTTCTTT.

This clonotype was recorded at least ten times. The chain carries TRBV7-2 and TRBJ2-1; tentative D call: TRBD2 (7 bases). Germline V CDR1 and CDR2: SGHTA, FQGNSA. V lost 4 bases and J 4 bases, leaving 20 bases between the germline ends. This CDR3 is built from 17 residues. The CDR3 DNA reads as TGTGCCAGCAGCTCCAGGCGGGGGCTCGGGGTATACAATGAGCAGTTCTTC. Its protein product is CASSSRRGLGVYNEQFF.

The J gene is TRBJ2-4, the V gene TRBV12-3 or TRBV12-4, with 7 bases fitting TRBD1. This CDR3 has 14 amino acids. V trimming: 5 bases; J trimming: 1 base; junction bases outside the gene matches: 2. The CDR3 sequence is CASSPQGAKNIQYF. CDR3 sequence (DNA): TGTGCCAGCAGTCCACAGGGGGCCAAAAACATTCAGTACTTC.